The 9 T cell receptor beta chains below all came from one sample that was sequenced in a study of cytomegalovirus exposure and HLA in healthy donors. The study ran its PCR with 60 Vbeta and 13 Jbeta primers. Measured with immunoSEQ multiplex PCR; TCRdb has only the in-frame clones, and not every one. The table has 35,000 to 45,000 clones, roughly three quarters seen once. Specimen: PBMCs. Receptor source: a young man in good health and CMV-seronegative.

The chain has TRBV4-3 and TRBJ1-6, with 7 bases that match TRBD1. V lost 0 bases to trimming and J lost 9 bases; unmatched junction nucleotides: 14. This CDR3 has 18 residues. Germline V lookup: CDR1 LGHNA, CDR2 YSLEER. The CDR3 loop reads CASSQEGREGGLPSPLHF. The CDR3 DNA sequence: TGCGCCAGCAGCCAAGAAGGTCGGGAAGGGGGCTTACCTTCACCCCTCCACTTT.

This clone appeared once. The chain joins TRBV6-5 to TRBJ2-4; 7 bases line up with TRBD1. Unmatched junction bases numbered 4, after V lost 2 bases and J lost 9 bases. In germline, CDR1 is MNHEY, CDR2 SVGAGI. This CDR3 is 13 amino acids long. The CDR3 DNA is TGTGCCAGCAGTTACGAGGCAGGGGGCATTCAGTACTTC. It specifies CASSYEAGGIQYF.

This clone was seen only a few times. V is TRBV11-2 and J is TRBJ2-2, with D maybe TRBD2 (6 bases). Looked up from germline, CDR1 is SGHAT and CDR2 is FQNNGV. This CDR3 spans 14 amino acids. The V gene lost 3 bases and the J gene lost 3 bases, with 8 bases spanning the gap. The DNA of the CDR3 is TGTGCCAGCAGCTTTTCGGGAGACACCGGGGAGCTGTTTTTT. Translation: CASSFSGDTGELFF.

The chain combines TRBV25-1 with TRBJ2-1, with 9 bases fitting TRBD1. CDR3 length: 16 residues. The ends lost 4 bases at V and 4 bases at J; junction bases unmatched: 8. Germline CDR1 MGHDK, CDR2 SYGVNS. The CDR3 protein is CASSGTGDRGYNEQFF. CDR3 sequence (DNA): TGTGCCAGCAGTGGCACGGGAGACAGGGGGTACAATGAGCAGTTCTTC.

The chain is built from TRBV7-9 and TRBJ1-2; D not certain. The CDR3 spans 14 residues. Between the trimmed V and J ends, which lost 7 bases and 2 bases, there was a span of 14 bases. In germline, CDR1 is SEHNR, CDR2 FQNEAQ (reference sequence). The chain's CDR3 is CASTVSGANYGYTF. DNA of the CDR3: TGTGCCAGCACAGTTTCGGGAGCCAACTATGGCTACACCTTC.

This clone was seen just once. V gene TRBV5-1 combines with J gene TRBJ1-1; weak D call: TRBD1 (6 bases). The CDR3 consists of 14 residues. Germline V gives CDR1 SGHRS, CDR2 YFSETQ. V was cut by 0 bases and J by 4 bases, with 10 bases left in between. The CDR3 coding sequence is TGCGCCAGCAGCTTGGACAGGGCTGGCACTGAAGCTTTCTTT. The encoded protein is CASSLDRAGTEAFF.

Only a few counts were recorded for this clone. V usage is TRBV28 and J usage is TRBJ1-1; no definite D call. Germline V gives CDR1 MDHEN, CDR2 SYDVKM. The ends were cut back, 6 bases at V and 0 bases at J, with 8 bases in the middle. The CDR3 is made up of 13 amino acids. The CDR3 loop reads CASRSTLNTEAFF. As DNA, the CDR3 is TGTGCCAGCAGATCCACACTGAACACTGAAGCTTTCTTT.

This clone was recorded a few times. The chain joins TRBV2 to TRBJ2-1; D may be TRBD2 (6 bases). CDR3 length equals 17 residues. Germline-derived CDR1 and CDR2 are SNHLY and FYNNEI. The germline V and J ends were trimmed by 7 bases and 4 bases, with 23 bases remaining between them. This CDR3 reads CASMGFGAGRSYNEQFF. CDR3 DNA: TGTGCCAGCATGGGTTTTGGGGCGGGACGAAGTTACAATGAGCAGTTCTTC.

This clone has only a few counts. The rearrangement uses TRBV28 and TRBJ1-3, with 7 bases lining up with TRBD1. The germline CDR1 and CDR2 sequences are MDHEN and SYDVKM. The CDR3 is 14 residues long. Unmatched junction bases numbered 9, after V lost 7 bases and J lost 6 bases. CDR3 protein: CASNPGGRANTIYF. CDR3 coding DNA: TGTGCCAGCAACCCAGGGGGTAGAGCAAACACCATATATTTT.